This T cell receptor beta chain is drawn from a study of T cells after yellow fever vaccination (dated by TCRdb to between 2018 and 2020). Describing the broader study: The SMART-Seq v4 Ultra Low Input RNA kit was used to prepare libraries from fractions with low cell numbers. To follow T-cell clones before and after both primary and booster YFV17D yellow fever vaccination, bulk TCR alpha and beta repertoires underwent longitudinal sequencing. Two healthy male donors, one aged 18 to 30 and one aged 30 to 39 years, were included in the cohort. Blood samples were taken at several timepoints before and after primary and secondary immunization, and bulk PBMC replicates and cell subsets were isolated.

This clonotype was counted ten times or more. This clone's antigen is unknown. The sample holds no much larger clone one base away, and base qualities are not on file. Sample treatment or condition, as interpreted from the label and publication: live attenuated yellow fever vaccine strain. At each blood-draw timepoint, two biological replicates of bulk PBMCs were collected. PBMCs were isolated from peripheral blood using a standard Ficoll-Paque protocol. RNA was extracted with TriZol from bulk PBMCs, CD4 and CD8 fractions, and dextramer-positive and dextramer-negative fractions. The CDR3 runs 13 residues from the cysteine to the phenylalanine. Only the CDR3 DNA stays, 39 bases, in frame from base 1. Between the V and J ends, shortened by 10 bases and 1 base respectively, the junction contains 11 bases. CDR1 and CDR2 are drawn from the germline V gene (reference sequence): MNHEY, SMNVEV. The instrument given in TCRdb is Illumina NovaSeq 6000. TCR cDNA was synthesized by 5'RACE template switching, which introduced a universal primer site and unique molecular identifiers. Priming of cDNA synthesis was performed from both the TCR alpha and TCR beta constant segments. Two PCR steps were used to amplify libraries, with sample barcodes and sequencing adapters being added in the second step. Sequencing of the libraries was done on either Illumina HiSeq 2500 (2x100 bp) or NovaSeq (2x150 bp). The paper's data handling went like this. MIGEC was used to demultiplex reads and collapse the reads into UMI consensus sequences, and MiXCR was used for V(D)J alignment. Clonotypes responding to the vaccine were identified with edgeR on replicate PBMC samples, with the criteria of FDR below 0.01 and a log2 fold change above 5 up to day 15. CD4 or CD8 identity was assigned to each bulk clonotype according to whether the clonotype was present at higher abundance in the sequenced CD4 repertoire or the sequenced CD8 repertoire. The raw public reads went through TCRdb reprocessing: fastp at Q25, MiXCR clone calling, in-frame beta chains kept. Rows merge per CDR3 protein into single entries with the most common DNA and genes. These V and J calls derive from TCRdb rather than the authors' analysis. This sample comprises some 250,000 distinct CDR3 sequences, more than 3.5% of them detected only once. The ten largest account for around 20% of the sample.

General conclusions and limits of the study: After the booster, most clones that had expanded after primary vaccination were detected again (around 97% of CD4 and more than 80% of CD8), suggesting broad maintenance of memory. Because only a couple of donors were included in the study, the extent to which the findings can be generalized is limited. FACS-sorted repertoires could contain abundant contaminating clonotypes from the bulk population, so computational filtering was required. A small share of clonotypes occurred in both CD4 and CD8 compartments, likely arising from convergent recombination. Compared with the primary T-cell response, the secondary T-cell response was faster but weaker, reaching its peak on day 5 rather than on day 15.

Recombination linked TRBV27 to TRBJ1-5; no D gene can be assigned with confidence. The source of this sequence is a man between 18 and 29 years old who received the YFV17D yellow fever vaccine. The specimen comprised PBMCs, sampled 15 days after the yellow fever booster vaccination. The DNA sequence is TGTGCCACCGGTGACTTGAGCAATCAGCCCCAGCATTTT. This gives the protein CATGDLSNQPQHF.